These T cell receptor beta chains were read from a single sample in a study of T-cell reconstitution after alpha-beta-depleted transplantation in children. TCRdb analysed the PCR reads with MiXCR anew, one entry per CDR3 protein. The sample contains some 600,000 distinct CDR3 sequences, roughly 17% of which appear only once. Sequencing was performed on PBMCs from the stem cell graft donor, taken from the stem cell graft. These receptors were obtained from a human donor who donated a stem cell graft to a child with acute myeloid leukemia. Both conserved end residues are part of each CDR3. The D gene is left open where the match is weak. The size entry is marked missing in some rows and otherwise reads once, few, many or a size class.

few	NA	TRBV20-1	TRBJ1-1	TGCAGTGCTAGACTTCGGGGGCGCGGAGAGGGCACTGAAGCTTTCTTT	CSARLRGRGEGTEAFF
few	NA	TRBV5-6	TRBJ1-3	TGTGCCAGCAGTTATACAGGAGACCTAGGAAACACCATATATTTT	CASSYTGDLGNTIYF
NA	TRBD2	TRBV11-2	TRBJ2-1	TGTGCCAGCAGCTTATATACTAGCGGGGGGGGGAGGTACAATGAGCAGTTCTTC	CASSLYTSGGGRYNEQFF
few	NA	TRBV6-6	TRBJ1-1	TGTGCCAGCACCGGCCGGGCCCAAGCTTTCTTT	CASTGRAQAFF
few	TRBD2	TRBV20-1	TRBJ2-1	TGCAGTGCTAGAGATTCGACGGGGGGGCCGAAGCAGTTCTTC	CSARDSTGGPKQFF
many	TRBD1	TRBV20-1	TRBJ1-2	TGCAGTGCTAGAGAGTCCGGACAGGTTTATGGCTACACCTTC	CSARESGQVYGYTF
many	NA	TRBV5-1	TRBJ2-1	TGCGCCAGCAGCCCTGGAGATTCTTACAATGAGCAGTTCTTC	CASSPGDSYNEQFF
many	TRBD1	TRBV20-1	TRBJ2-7	TGCAGTGCTGAACCGGGACAGACCTACGAGCAGTACTTC	CSAEPGQTYEQYF
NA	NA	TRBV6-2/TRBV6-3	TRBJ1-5	TGTGCCAGCAGTTTCTACAATCAGCCCCAGCATTTT	CASSFYNQPQHF
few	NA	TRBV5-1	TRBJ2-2	TGCGCCAGCAGCCTAGGGACGCCCAACACCGGGGAGCTGTTTTTT	CASSLGTPNTGELFF
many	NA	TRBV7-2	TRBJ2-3	TGTGCCAGCAGCTCCGGACTGGTTGATACGCAGTATTTT	CASSSGLVDTQYF
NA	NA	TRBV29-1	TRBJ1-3	TGCAGCGTTGAAGATTTGGGAAAACCTGGAAACACCATATATTTT	CSVEDLGKPGNTIYF
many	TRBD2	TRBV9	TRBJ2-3	TGTGCCAGCAGCCTCCGGACTAGCGGCACAGATACGCAGTATTTT	CASSLRTSGTDTQYF
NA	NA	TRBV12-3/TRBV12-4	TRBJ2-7	TGTGCCAGCACCCAGGGACTTTTCTACGAGCAGTACTTC	CASTQGLFYEQYF
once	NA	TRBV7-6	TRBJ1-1	TGTGCCAGCAGCTTAATCGCCCCAGGACAGCCGAACACTGAAGCTTTCTTT	CASSLIAPGQPNTEAFF
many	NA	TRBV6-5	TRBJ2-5	TGTGCCAGCAGTTGGGGGGCTGGGGAGACCCAGTACTTC	CASSWGAGETQYF
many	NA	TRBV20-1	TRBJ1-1	TGCAGTGCTAGCTCTGGAAAGAACACTGAAGCTTTCTTT	CSASSGKNTEAFF
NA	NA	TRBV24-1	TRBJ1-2	TGTGCCACCAGTGCAAGAGGGGGTAACTATGGCTACACCTTC	CATSARGGNYGYTF
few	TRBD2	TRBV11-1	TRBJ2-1	TGTGCCAGCAGCTTAGCGGGACTTAAGACTAGCGGGGGGGCCATTCGTCATGAGCAGTTCTTC	CASSLAGLKTSGGAIRHEQFF
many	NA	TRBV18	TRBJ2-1	TGTGCCAGCTCACAACCGGGGACTCTCGAATACAATGAGCAGTTCTTC	CASSQPGTLEYNEQFF
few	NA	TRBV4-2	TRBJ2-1	TGTGCCAGCAGCCAAGATAAAGAGGGGCCCGGTGAGCAGTTCTTC	CASSQDKEGPGEQFF
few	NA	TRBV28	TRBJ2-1	TGTGCCAGCAGTTTTCCCGCGAGGGATGAGCAGTTCTTC	CASSFPARDEQFF
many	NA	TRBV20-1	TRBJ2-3	TGCAGTCCCTTGGCTGGGGCGAGCACAGATACGCAGTATTTT	CSPLAGASTDTQYF
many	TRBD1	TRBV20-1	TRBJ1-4	TGCAGTGCTAGAGTAAGGGGGCTAGGCGAAAAACTGTTTTTT	CSARVRGLGEKLFF
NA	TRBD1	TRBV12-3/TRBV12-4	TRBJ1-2	TGTGCCAGCAGAGAGACAGGGCGGTCGTTTCGTGACTACACCTTC	CASRETGRSFRDYTF
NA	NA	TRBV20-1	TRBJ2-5	TGCAGTGCTACGCGCAGCGAAGAGACCCAGTACTTC	CSATRSEETQYF
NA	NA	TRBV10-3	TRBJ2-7	TGTGCCATCAGTGAAGGCCAGGGGAACGAGCAGTACTTC	CAISEGQGNEQYF
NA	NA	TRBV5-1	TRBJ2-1	TGCGCCAGCAGCTTTGACCTTTCCTACAATGAGCAGTTCTTC	CASSFDLSYNEQFF
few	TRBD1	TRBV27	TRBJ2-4	TGTGCCAGCAGTTCACCGGGACAGGGGAAAAACATTCAGTACTTC	CASSSPGQGKNIQYF
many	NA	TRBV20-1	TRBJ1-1	TGCAGTGCTAGTCGTCCCCCGGCTGAAGCTTTCTTT	CSASRPPAEAFF
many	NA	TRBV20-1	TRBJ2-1	TGCAGTGTTGGAAGCTTGGGGACCTACAATGAGCAGTTCTTC	CSVGSLGTYNEQFF
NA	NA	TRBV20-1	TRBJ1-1	TGCAGTGCTAAGCCGGGACAAGGGAACACTGAAGCTTTCTTT	CSAKPGQGNTEAFF
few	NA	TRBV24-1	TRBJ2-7	TGTGCCACCAGTGATTCCGGACGCCCACACTACGAGCAGTACTTC	CATSDSGRPHYEQYF
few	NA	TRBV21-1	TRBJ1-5	TGTGCCTCACAAAGCGAGCGAGAAGGCAATCAGCCCCAGCATTTT	CASQSEREGNQPQHF
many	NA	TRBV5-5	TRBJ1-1	TGTGCCAGCAGCTTAGCAGGGTACACTGAAGCTTTCTTT	CASSLAGYTEAFF
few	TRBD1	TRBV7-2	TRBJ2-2	TGTGCCAGCAAAAGACAGGGGGACACCGGGGAGCTGTTTTTT	CASKRQGDTGELFF
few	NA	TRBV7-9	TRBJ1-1	TGTGCCAGCAGCTTAGTTCACTCGGGCGCTGAAGCTTTCTTT	CASSLVHSGAEAFF
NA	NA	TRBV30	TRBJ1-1	TGTGCCTGGAGTGTAAAGGGGTCTGAAGCTTTCTTT	CAWSVKGSEAFF
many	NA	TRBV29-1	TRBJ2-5	TGCAGCGTTGTTTCGGGGTGGATAAGACAAGAGACCCAGTACTTC	CSVVSGWIRQETQYF